The 3 T cell receptor beta chains in this list originate from one sample, sequenced in a study of early T cells in non-severe SARS-CoV-2 infection. TCRdb independently ran MiXCR on the 5' RACE reads; one entry per CDR3 protein. The data contain 100,000 to 120,000 distinct CDR3 sequences, around 13% of them seen just once; the ten biggest clones take up around 4.1%. The source was whole blood, collected at baseline. Receptors originate from an adult who was a healthcare worker with PCR-confirmed SARS-CoV-2 infection or an uninfected control (not recorded which).

This clonotype was detected many times. This chain joins TRBV5-1 and TRBJ1-1; D is undetermined. Trimming removed 0 bases from V and 1 base from J, with 7 bases in between. The CDR3 loop spans 14 amino acids. Germline V gene sequence: CDR1 SGHRS, CDR2 YFSETQ. CDR3 residues: CASSLGAANTEAFF. DNA for the CDR3: TGCGCCAGCAGCTTGGGGGCGGCGAACACTGAAGCTTTCTTT.

This clonotype was found many times. The chain has TRBV29-1 and TRBJ2-3; possibly TRBD1 for D (6 bases). CDR1 is SQVTM, CDR2 ANQGSEA, per germline. V lost 6 bases, J lost 4 bases, and 8 bases lay in between. The CDR3 runs 11 residues. The CDR3 nucleotides are TGCAGCGTCGGGACATCAGATACGCAGTATTTT. Protein product: CSVGTSDTQYF.

The chain is built from TRBV3-1 and TRBJ2-7; 13 nucleotides line up with TRBD2. Per germline, CDR1 LGHDT and CDR2 YNNKEL (reference sequence). V lost 1 base, J lost 4 bases, and 1 base stayed unmatched. CDR3 size: 15 residues. Here the CDR3 reads CASSQGTSGSYEQYF. DNA of the CDR3: TGTGCCAGCAGCCAAGGGACTAGCGGGAGTTACGAGCAGTACTTC.